The 10 T cell receptor beta chains below were found in one sample sequenced in a study of T cell clonality in common variable immunodeficiency. Only in-frame clones appear in the TCRdb table, and some are missing; sequencing was by immunoSEQ multiplex PCR. Sampling found 60,000 to 75,000 clones, none seen once. The material sequenced was peripheral blood mononuclear cells. The receptors shown here come from a person aged 18-69 years in good health.

Ten or more counts support this clone. The read ends 3 residues before the CDR3 terminus; that terminus is restored from the germline J gene. This sequence joins TRBV19 and TRBJ2-5, with 10 bases that match TRBD1. This CDR3 comprises 14 residues. CDR1 is LNHDA and CDR2 is SQIVND in the germline V gene (reference sequence). Unmatched junction bases numbered 4, after V lost 5 bases and J lost 4 bases. CDR3 protein: CASSSGQGTETQYF. Partial CDR3 DNA: TGTGCCAGTAGTTCGGGACAGGGGACAGAGACC.

This clone was picked up many times. This CDR3 reads CAISDFDRLKGTEAFF. The sequenced part of the CDR3 DNA is TGTGCCATCAGTGACTTTGACAGGTTAAAAGGCACTGAA. The genes are TRBV10-3 and TRBJ1-1, with D possibly being TRBD1 (6 bases). The read terminates 3 residues ahead of where the CDR3 ends, so the germline J gene completes it. CDR1 ENHRY and CDR2 SYGVKD come from the germline V gene. Trimming removed 3 bases at V and 4 bases at J, with 18 bases between. The CDR3 length is 16 residues.

Details on this clone: The read terminates 3 residues before the CDR3 end, so the remaining end is supplied by the germline J gene. The chain links TRBV7-9 to TRBJ2-2; TRBD1 might be the D (6 bases). CDR1 SEHNR and CDR2 FQNEAQ come from the germline V gene (reference sequence). CDR3 length: 14 amino acids. The ends were cut back, 4 bases at V and 4 bases at J, with 10 bases in the middle. Incomplete CDR3 DNA: TGTGCCAGCAGCTGGGACATCGTCACCGGGGAG. Its protein is CASSWDIVTGE. The complete CDR3 protein is CASSWDIVTGELFF.

Many counts were recorded for this clone. Sequencing ends 3 residues short of the CDR3 end; the germline J gene provides the rest. The chain employs TRBV5-1 and TRBJ2-1; possibly TRBD1 for D (5 bases). Per the germline V gene, CDR1 is SGHRS and CDR2 is YFSETQ. Deletions cut 5 bases from V and 5 bases from J, with 17 bases between. There are 15 residues in the CDR3. The CDR3 region is CASSTAGSRDNEQFF. CDR3 DNA, as far as it was read: TGCGCCAGCAGTACAGCCGGGTCCAGGGACAATGAG. The full variable domain, its missing parts supplied by reference TRBV5-1 and TRBJ2-1, is KAGVTQTPRYLIKTRGQQVTLSCSPISGHRSVSWYQQTPGQGLQFLFEYFSETQRNKGNFPGRFSGRQFSNSRSEMNVSTLELGDSALYLCASSTAGSRDNEQFFGPGTRLTVL.

Remarks on this clone: From the germline J gene comes the end of the CDR3, since the read stops 3 residues before it. The chain links TRBV19 to TRBJ1-2, with a possible D match to TRBD1 (6 bases). The CDR3 has 11 residues. Germline V lookup: CDR1 LNHDA, CDR2 SQIVND (reference sequence). The sequenced part of the CDR3 DNA is TGTGCCAGTAGTGGGGGCAATGAC. This codes for CASSGGND. The full CDR3 protein reads CASSGGNDYTF.

This clone was detected many times. The CDR3 is cut off 3 residues early in the read; its end comes from the germline J gene. The J gene is TRBJ2-7, the V gene TRBV28; 10 nucleotides line up with TRBD1. CDR3 length equals 14 residues. Germline CDR1 and CDR2: MDHEN and SYDVKM. The V segment lost 7 bases and the J segment 5 bases; nucleotides outside the gene matches: 8. The sequenced CDR3 bases are TGTGCCAGCACCCGGACAGGGGGGAGAGACGAG. Translation: CASTRTGGRDE. In full, the CDR3 is CASTRTGGRDEQYF.

This clone has a count of ten or more. The read ends 3 residues early relative to the CDR3; the germline J gene fills the gap. The genes are TRBV5-1 and TRBJ1-1, with D unclear. Germline V gene data show CDR1 as SGHRS and CDR2 as YFSETQ. The V gene lost 4 bases and the J gene lost 3 bases, with 7 bases spanning the gap. The CDR3 length is 12 residues. The CDR3 DNA, read in part, is TGCGCCAGCAGCGTAGGGTACACTGAA. The encoded protein is CASSVGYTE. The complete CDR3 protein is CASSVGYTEAFF.

This clone was picked up many times. The read ends 3 residues before the CDR3 terminus; that terminus is restored from the germline J gene. V gene TRBV7-9 combines with J gene TRBJ2-2; 7 nucleotides match TRBD2. This CDR3 spans 14 amino acids. The germline V gene has CDR1 SEHNR and CDR2 FQNEAQ (reference sequence). The ends lost 6 bases at V and 7 bases at J; junction bases unmatched: 8. This CDR3 reads CASRPTSEGGELFF. The CDR3 bases that were read are TGTGCCAGCAGGCCCACTAGCGAGGGCGGGGAG.

There are many counts of this clone. The CDR3 end lies 3 residues beyond the end of the read and is filled in from the germline J gene. The chain links TRBV11-3 to TRBJ1-2; D is possibly TRBD1 (5 bases). V was shortened by 3 bases and J by 7 bases, with 12 bases between the two germline ends. This CDR3 has 13 residues. CDR1 SGHNT and CDR2 YENEEA come from the germline V gene. The covered CDR3 bases are TGTGCCAGCAGCTTCCCAGGGAGCAGTGGC. Encoded protein: CASSFPGSSG. The entire CDR3 protein reads CASSFPGSSGYTF.

This clone has a count of ten or more. The CDR3 goes on 3 residues after the read ends, and that part is filled in from the germline J gene. V is TRBV7-8 and J is TRBJ1-2; D ambiguous. Germline loops: CDR1 SGHVS, CDR2 FQNEAQ. V lost 5 bases, J lost 6 bases, and 10 bases lay in between. The CDR3 extends over 12 amino acids. The CDR3 sequence: CASSPSPDGYTF. The CDR3 DNA, read in part, is TGTGCCAGCAGCCCCTCCCCAGATGGC.